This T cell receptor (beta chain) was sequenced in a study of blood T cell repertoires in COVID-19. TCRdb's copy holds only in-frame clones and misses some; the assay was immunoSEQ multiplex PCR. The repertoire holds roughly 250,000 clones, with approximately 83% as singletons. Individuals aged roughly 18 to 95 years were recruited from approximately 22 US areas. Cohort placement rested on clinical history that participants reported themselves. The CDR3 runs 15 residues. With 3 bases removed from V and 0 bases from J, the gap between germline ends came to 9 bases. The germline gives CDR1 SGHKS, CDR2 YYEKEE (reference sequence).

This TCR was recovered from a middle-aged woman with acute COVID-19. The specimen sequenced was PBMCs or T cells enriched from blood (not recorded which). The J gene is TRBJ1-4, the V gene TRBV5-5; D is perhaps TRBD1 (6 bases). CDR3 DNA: TGTGCCAGCAGCTCATGGACAGCAACTAATGAAAAACTGTTTTTT. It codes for CASSSWTATNEKLFF.